This T cell receptor (beta chain) was documented in a study of PD-L1 blockade in urothelial cancer. At the level of the study: Males with bladder-origin urothelial cancer constituted about 90% of the 29 patients.

Method: immunoSEQ multiplex PCR; TCRdb's copy keeps in-frame clones and lacks some. This sample yields around 120,000 clones, of which around nine tenths are seen a single time; under 2% belongs to the top ten. CDR3 length: 17 amino acids. The germline V gene has CDR1 SGHTA and CDR2 FQGNSA. Germline trimming cut 5 bases from V and 9 bases from J; bases unmatched to any gene: 14. Time point meaning: peripheral blood 6 weeks after treatment start. The receptor comes from a man between 60 and 75 years old with urothelial cancer. This rearrangement joins TRBV7-2 to TRBJ2-1, with 12 bases aligning to TRBD2. Specimen: PBMCs, collected around atezolizumab (anti-PD-L1) treatment. DNA for the CDR3: TGTGCCAGCAGCCGCGATGGGACTAGCGGGTATCAGGGTGAGCAGTTCTTC. Protein sequence: CASSRDGTSGYQGEQFF.